These 11 T cell receptor beta chains were sequenced from one sample in a study of cytomegalovirus exposure and HLA in healthy donors. In the PCR, 60 Vbeta and 13 Jbeta primers were used. The repertoire was sequenced with immunoSEQ multiplex PCR; TCRdb's copy has only in-frame clones and lacks some. The sample records some 130,000 clones, around four fifths being singletons. What was sequenced was PBMCs. The receptors stem from a man aged 30-40 years in good health.

Note on this clone: A junction end diverges from the germline sequence, so it may reflect a read error. The J gene is TRBJ2-2, the V gene TRBV7-7; 8 bases map to TRBD2. There are 15 residues in the CDR3. Germline V gene lookup returns CDR1 SSHAT and CDR2 FNYEAQ (reference sequence). The CDR3 sequence is CASSLNPSGTGELFF. As DNA, the CDR3 is TGTGCTAGCAGCTTAAATCCTAGCGGGACCGGGGAGCTGTTTTTT.

This rearrangement joins TRBV25-1 to TRBJ2-1; tentatively, D is TRBD2 (5 bases). CDR1 is MGHDK, CDR2 SYGVNS, per germline. Trimming took off 7 bases at V and 8 bases at J, with 9 bases between the two ends. The CDR3 runs to 11 residues. As DNA, the CDR3 is TGTGCCAGCATGGGGAGTGATGAGCAGTTCTTC. Amino acids: CASMGSDEQFF.

The V and J genes are TRBV6-1 and TRBJ2-7, with D tentatively TRBD1 (7 bases). This CDR3 is built from 14 residues. Germline loops: CDR1 MNHNS, CDR2 SASEGT. V was shortened by 1 base and J by 6 bases, with 13 bases between the two germline ends. CDR3 sequence: CASSEEQGRFEQYF. The CDR3 DNA follows: TGTGCCAGCAGTGAAGAACAGGGGAGGTTCGAGCAGTACTTC.

The V gene is TRBV30, the J gene TRBJ2-5, with 9 bases identical to TRBD2. The CDR3 is 13 residues long. Germline V lookup: CDR1 GTSNPN, CDR2 SVGIG (reference sequence). Germline trimming cut 3 bases from V and 2 bases from J; bases unmatched to any gene: 1. The CDR3 loop reads CAWRTSGQETQYF. CDR3 sequence (DNA): TGTGCCTGGAGGACTAGCGGACAAGAGACCCAGTACTTC.

The chain carries TRBV28 and TRBJ2-1; 7 bases are shared with TRBD2. Trimming cost V 2 bases and J 7 bases; bases outside gene matches: 8. CDR1 MDHEN and CDR2 SYDVKM come from the germline V gene. The CDR3 length is 15 residues. The CDR3 nucleotides are TGTGCCAGCAGTTTAGGGGGGAGGGCCCTGAATGAGCAGTTCTTC. Protein: CASSLGGRALNEQFF.

This clone showed up just a few times. The V gene is TRBV7-9, the J gene TRBJ2-1; the D gene is possibly TRBD2 (6 bases). Germline CDR1 SEHNR, CDR2 FQNEAQ (reference sequence). V lost 1 base, J lost 9 bases, and 22 bases lay in between. The CDR3 runs to 17 residues. CDR3 region: CASSLGEANPLLGEQFF. CDR3 DNA: TGTGCCAGCAGCTTAGGGGAGGCGAATCCCCTTCTTGGTGAGCAGTTCTTC.

The CDR3 spells CASSGAGGLYEQYF. CDR3 bases: TGTGCCAGCAGCGGGGCGGGGGGCCTATACGAGCAGTACTTC. The chain joins TRBV5-6 to TRBJ2-5; 8 nucleotides match TRBD2. The DNA end is more similar to TRBJ2-7, so the J call may be wrong. The CDR3 consists of 14 residues. Germline loops: CDR1 SGHDT, CDR2 YYEEEE.

This clone was observed once. The genes are TRBV7-9 and TRBJ1-2, with unresolved D. This CDR3 region has 13 residues. CDR1 and CDR2 from the germline V gene are SEHNR and FQNEAQ (reference sequence). The V end was cut by 5 bases, the J end by 6 bases, with 13 bases between. CDR3 coding DNA: TGTGCCAGCAGCCCCCGCGCCGGGAATGGCTACACCTTC. It yields the protein CASSPRAGNGYTF.

The chain combines TRBV4-3 with TRBJ2-3; no clear D. Trimming took 0 bases from V and 0 from J, leaving 7 bases between them. The germline CDR1 and CDR2 sequences are LGHNA and YSLEER. The CDR3 totals 15 residues. The CDR3 is CASSQDGSSTDTQYF. Written as DNA, the CDR3 is TGCGCCAGCAGCCAAGATGGCTCTAGCACAGATACGCAGTATTTT.

This rearrangement joins TRBV6-5 to TRBJ1-1; D is uncertain. V gave up 8 bases and J gave up 1 base, with 14 bases separating them. This CDR3 region has 14 residues. The germline gives CDR1 MNHEY, CDR2 SVGAGI. CDR3 region: CASQRDRSNTEAFF. The CDR3 DNA is TGTGCCAGCCAAAGAGATCGATCGAACACTGAAGCTTTCTTT.

Concerning this clone: Other DNA sequences in this specimen translate into the identical CDR3. The chain uses TRBV15 and TRBJ1-5; no clear D. The germline V and J ends were trimmed by 0 bases and 10 bases, with 7 bases remaining between them. The germline V gene encodes CDR1 LNHNV and CDR2 YYDKDF (reference sequence). The CDR3 extends over 12 amino acids. In DNA form, the CDR3 reads TGTGCCACCAGCAGAGATGGTGGCCCCCAGCATTTT. It yields the protein CATSRDGGPQHF.